This T cell receptor beta chain stems from a study of blood T cell repertoires in COVID-19. Whole-study context: Acute and convalescent COVID-19 specimens originated in the United States, Italy and Spain.

Germline V gene lookup returns CDR1 ENHRY and CDR2 SYGVKD. CDR3 length: 17 residues. The ends were cut back, 3 bases at V and 0 bases at J, with 12 bases in the middle. Participant ages covered about 18 to 90 years across 24 US areas. Assignments of participants to cohorts depended upon their own reported clinical history. Authors' methods: Estimation of nucleated cell counts was performed using reference gene primer amplification. TCRdb's copy holds only in-frame clones and misses some; the assay was immunoSEQ multiplex PCR. D and trimming were read from the DNA, whereas the V and J calls and clone size are those reported in that table. Of about 250,000 clones in the sample, around 90% are singletons; the top ten hold about 2.5%.

The J gene is TRBJ2-6, the V gene TRBV10-3; maybe TRBD2 (5 bases). The TCR was taken from a woman under 40 with acute COVID-19. Sequencing was done on a sample of PBMCs or T cells enriched from blood (not recorded which). The DNA for the CDR3 is TGTGCCATCAGTGACCGAAAGACTATCTCTGGGGCCAACGTCCTGACTTTC. This gives the protein CAISDRKTISGANVLTF.